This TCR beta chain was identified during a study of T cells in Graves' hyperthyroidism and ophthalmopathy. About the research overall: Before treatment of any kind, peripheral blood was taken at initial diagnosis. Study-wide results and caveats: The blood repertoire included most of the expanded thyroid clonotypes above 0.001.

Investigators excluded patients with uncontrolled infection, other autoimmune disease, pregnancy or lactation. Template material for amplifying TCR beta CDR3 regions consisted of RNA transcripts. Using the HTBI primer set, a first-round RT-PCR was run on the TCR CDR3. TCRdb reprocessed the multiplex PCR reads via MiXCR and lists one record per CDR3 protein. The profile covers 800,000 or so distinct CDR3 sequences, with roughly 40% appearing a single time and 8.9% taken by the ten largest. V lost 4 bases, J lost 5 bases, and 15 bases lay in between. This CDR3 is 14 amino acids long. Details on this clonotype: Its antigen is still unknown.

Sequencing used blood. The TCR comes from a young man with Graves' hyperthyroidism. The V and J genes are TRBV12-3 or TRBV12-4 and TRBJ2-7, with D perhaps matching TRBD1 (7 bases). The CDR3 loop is CASSSVRGRNEQYF. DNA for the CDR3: TGTGCCAGCAGTTCGGTCAGGGGGAGGAACGAGCAGTACTTC.